This T cell receptor beta chain originates from a study of breast tumors, draining lymph nodes, adjacent tissues. As to this clonotype: Its cognate antigen is unknown.

Germline V gene data show CDR1 as LNHDA and CDR2 as SQIVND (reference sequence). The CDR3 spans 14 residues. V dropped 6 bases and J dropped 9; count of bases not matched to a gene: 9. General study points: That most tumor T cells come from lymph nodes remained unproven.

A single record per CDR3 protein comes from TCRdb applying MiXCR to the multiplex PCR reads. The sample records 15,000 to 20,000 distinct CDR3 sequences, 55% to 75% being singletons. The source material was tumor-adjacent breast tissue. The TCR originated in a female donor with breast cancer. Some clones in this sample may be carry-over from other donors' samples. The chain joins TRBV19 to TRBJ2-1; TRBD2 matches 9 bases. The CDR3 spells CASRIGGRGGEQFF. The CDR3 bases are TGTGCCAGTAGGATTGGCGGGAGGGGTGGTGAGCAGTTCTTC.